This T cell receptor (beta chain) came from a study of T cells in Graves' hyperthyroidism and ophthalmopathy. Regarding the study as a whole: Most thyroid clonotypes with frequency above 0.001 were detected in blood.

There are many counts of this clonotype. The antigen remains undetermined. The CDR3 runs to 14 residues. Germline V gene data show CDR1 as MNHNS and CDR2 as SASEGT. Trimming took off 1 base at V and 5 bases at J, with 12 bases between the two ends. Patients with uncontrolled infections, other autoimmune diseases, pregnancy or lactation were excluded. There were TCR beta CDR3 regions amplified from RNA transcripts. TCR CDR3 regions were first amplified by RT-PCR with HTBI primers. MiXCR, run by TCRdb on the multiplex PCR reads, gives a single entry per CDR3 protein. The sample comprises about 610,000 distinct CDR3 sequences, roughly 14% of which are singletons, and approximately 4.3% rests with the top ten.

The TCR originated in a woman in her forties with Graves' ophthalmopathy. Sequencing used blood. The rearrangement links TRBV6-1 to TRBJ2-7; D is perhaps TRBD2 (5 bases). CDR3 in DNA: TGTGCCAGCAGTGAAGACGGGGAGTCCCACGAGCAGTACTTC. As protein: CASSEDGESHEQYF.